This TCR beta chain was observed in a study of blood T cell repertoires in COVID-19. Study at large: Whether acute or convalescent, the COVID-19 samples came from the United States, Italy and Spain. T cells, B-cell-depleted T cells, or PBMCs provided the cDNA or gDNA that served as material.

As handled by the study authors: Amplification of reference gene primers was used by the study to estimate nucleated cell counts. The table came from immunoSEQ multiplex PCR; TCRdb's copy has only in-frame clones and leaves some out. V and J calls and clone size come straight from that table; D and trimming were deduced from the DNA. The sample lists some 150,000 clones, roughly 84% occurring once. With 5 bases removed from V and 3 bases from J, the gap between germline ends came to 15 bases. Germline CDR1 and CDR2: SGHRS and YFSETQ. The CDR3 consists of 14 residues. The gene calls are TRBV5-1 and TRBJ2-7, with D perhaps matching TRBD1 (6 bases). The sample was peripheral blood. The sequence was obtained from a man in his sixties who had recovered from COVID-19. CDR3 loop: CASSLTTQGYEQYF. The CDR3 DNA follows: TGCGCCAGCAGTCTCACAACACAGGGCTACGAGCAGTACTTC.